The present entry profiles one T cell receptor (beta chain) with its context. This record belongs to a study of CD8 T cells in Susac syndrome. V was clipped by 1 base and J by 2 bases, with 12 bases between them. CDR3 length equals 15 residues. Germline lookup yields CDR1 MNHEY and CDR2 SMNVEV (reference sequence). Sequencing of TCR beta, carried out with a high-throughput approach, was applied to CD8+ and CD4+ T cells from the blood. Random hexamers primed reverse transcription of about 0.5 to 1 ug RNA. Via MiXCR, TCRdb re-called the immunoSEQ multiplex PCR reads, giving one row per CDR3 protein. This table has about 140,000 distinct CDR3 sequences, approximately 95% appearing once.

Specimen: CD4+ T cells from PBMCs. The receptor was isolated from a human donor with multiple sclerosis. The rearrangement links TRBV27 to TRBJ2-7; D may be TRBD1 (6 bases). Written as DNA, the CDR3 is TGTGCCAGCAGTTTATATTTGGGGACACCCTACGAGCAGTACTTC. Its translation is CASSLYLGTPYEQYF.